One T cell receptor beta chain is described in this entry. Its target is not known. The data were taken from a study of cytomegalovirus exposure and HLA in healthy donors. The study's findings and limits: A missense DCLRE1C variant was associated with V- and J-gene trimming of TCR beta chains in a later analysis, and an independent cohort replicated the association. Analyzed later, most CMV-associated TCR beta chains appeared HLA-restricted. Immune exposure was documented only through CMV serostatus. Listed as cytomegalovirus-associated were 150 to 200 TCR beta chains.

This CDR3 comprises 11 residues. CDR1 and CDR2 from the germline V gene are GTSNPN and SVGIG (reference sequence). Trimming took off 0 bases at V and 10 bases at J, with 7 bases between the two ends. 60 Vbeta and 13 Jbeta primers were used in PCR. Here immunoSEQ multiplex PCR was the method, and the copy in TCRdb shows in-frame clones only, minus some. The sample lists some 84,000 clones, about three quarters occurring once. The sequenced sample was PBMCs. The rearrangement uses TRBV30 and TRBJ2-1; possibly TRBD2 for D (5 bases). This receptor was obtained from a male donor in good health and CMV-seropositive. In nucleotides, the CDR3 is TGTGCCTGGAGTGTACGAGGGGAGCAGTTCTTC. Translated, it gives CAWSVRGEQFF. Variable domain in full (rest from reference TRBV30 and TRBJ2-1): SQTIHQWPATLVQPVGSPLSLECTVEGTSNPNLYWYRQAAGRGLQLLFYSVGIGQISSEVPQNLSASRPQDRQFILSSKKLLLSDSGFYLCAWSVRGEQFFGPGTRLTVL.